The clone carrying this T cell receptor beta chain was counted a few times. Its specificity is not known. The sample is drawn from a study of identical twins. Trimming left V 2 bases short and J 3 bases short, with 11 bases between. CDR1 and CDR2 from the germline V gene are SEHNR and FQNEAQ (reference sequence). This CDR3 has 14 amino acids. Carrying unique molecular identifiers, the cDNA also gained a universal primer site through template switching. TCRdb itself ran the 5' RACE reads through MiXCR, one entry per CDR3 protein. Of hundreds of thousands of distinct CDR3 sequences in the sample, roughly 8% were seen once. Study-wide results and limits: The presence of invariant MAIT and iNKT cells could partly confound analyses of zero-insertion sequences. Donors were not followed over many years; analysis was cross-sectional.

This same sample was also part of a study on yellow fever vaccine responses in identical twins. Per that paper: Reportedly, twins showed a vaccine T cell response that looked partly convergent and partly personalized.

V gene TRBV7-9 combines with J gene TRBJ2-7; D is ambiguous. The receptor's source is a woman between 18 and 29 years old in good health. Sequencing was performed on PBMCs. Here the CDR3 reads CASSLSAGVYEQYF. CDR3 sequence (DNA): TGTGCCAGCAGCTTATCGGCTGGTGTCTACGAGCAGTACTTC.